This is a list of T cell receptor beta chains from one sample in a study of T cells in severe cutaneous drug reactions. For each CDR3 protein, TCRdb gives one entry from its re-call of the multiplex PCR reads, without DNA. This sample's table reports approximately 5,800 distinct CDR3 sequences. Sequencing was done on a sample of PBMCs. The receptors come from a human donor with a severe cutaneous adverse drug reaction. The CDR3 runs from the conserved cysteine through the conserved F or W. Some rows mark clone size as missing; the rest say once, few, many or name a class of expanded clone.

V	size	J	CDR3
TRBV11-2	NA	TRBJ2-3	CASSLAPLPLAGDGTDTQYF
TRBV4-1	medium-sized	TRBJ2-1	CASSQMIGINEQFF
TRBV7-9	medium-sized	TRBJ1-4	CASSFLTGSGTNEKLFF
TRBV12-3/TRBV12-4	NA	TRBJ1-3	CASHNTGVGNTIYF
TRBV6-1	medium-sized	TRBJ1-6	CASSSRQHYNSPLHF
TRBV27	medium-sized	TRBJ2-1	CASSLSWSTSYNEQFF
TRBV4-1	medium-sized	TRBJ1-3	CASSRDRHSGNTIYF
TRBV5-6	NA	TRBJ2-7	CASSPRGQIYEQYF
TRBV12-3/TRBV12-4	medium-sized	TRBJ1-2	CASSSQQGIDGYTF
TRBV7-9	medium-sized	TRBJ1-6	CASSLRSGVDNSPLHF
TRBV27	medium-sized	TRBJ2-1	CASSSKFGEQFF
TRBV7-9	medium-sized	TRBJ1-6	CASSLLDNSPLHF
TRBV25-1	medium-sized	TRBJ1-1	CASSEDTNTEAFF
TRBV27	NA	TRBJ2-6	CASSLAGRAPHRANVLTF
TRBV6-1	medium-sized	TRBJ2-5	CASSSGIGETQYF
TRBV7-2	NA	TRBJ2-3	CAGGGYPTDTQYF
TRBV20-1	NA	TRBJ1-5	CSARASRWTGGNSNQPQHF
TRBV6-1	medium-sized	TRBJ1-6	CASSLPTYNSPLHF
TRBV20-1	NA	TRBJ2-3	CSATTGAPASGSSTDTQYF
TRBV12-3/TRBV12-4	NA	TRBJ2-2	CASSGTGLAGTGELFF
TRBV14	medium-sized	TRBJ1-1	CASSQGTAGNEAFF
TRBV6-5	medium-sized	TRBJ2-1	CASSYSTGEQFF
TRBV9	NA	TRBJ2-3	CASSPARGLSTDTQYF
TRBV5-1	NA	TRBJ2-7	CASSLAGYGYEQYF
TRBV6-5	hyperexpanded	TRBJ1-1	CASSYSPGGTEAFF
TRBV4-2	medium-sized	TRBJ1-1	CASSQDGAGWGTEAFF
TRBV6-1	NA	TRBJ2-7	CASKGLANSPYEQYF
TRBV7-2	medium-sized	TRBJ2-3	CASSFSPGLGTDTQYF
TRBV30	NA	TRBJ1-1	CAWSGAGGPEAFF
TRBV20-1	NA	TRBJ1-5	CSAYDTGDQPQHF
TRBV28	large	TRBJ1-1	CASSLVSSGIVTFF
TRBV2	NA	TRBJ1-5	CASTGQGARDQPQHF
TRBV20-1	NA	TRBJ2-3	CSATGTTSTDTQYF
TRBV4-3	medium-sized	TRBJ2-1	CASSQDGPLSSYNEQFF
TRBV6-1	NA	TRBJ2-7	CASRASAYSYEQYF
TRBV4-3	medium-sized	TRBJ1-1	CASSQDRVMAEAFF
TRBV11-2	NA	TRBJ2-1	CASSYPQGHNEQFF
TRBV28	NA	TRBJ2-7	CASSFGSGEFYEQYF
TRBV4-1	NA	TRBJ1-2	CASSQEQGYGYTF
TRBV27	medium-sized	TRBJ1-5	CASSLSEGSFNQPQHF
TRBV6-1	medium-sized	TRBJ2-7	CASNQGTGSYEQYF